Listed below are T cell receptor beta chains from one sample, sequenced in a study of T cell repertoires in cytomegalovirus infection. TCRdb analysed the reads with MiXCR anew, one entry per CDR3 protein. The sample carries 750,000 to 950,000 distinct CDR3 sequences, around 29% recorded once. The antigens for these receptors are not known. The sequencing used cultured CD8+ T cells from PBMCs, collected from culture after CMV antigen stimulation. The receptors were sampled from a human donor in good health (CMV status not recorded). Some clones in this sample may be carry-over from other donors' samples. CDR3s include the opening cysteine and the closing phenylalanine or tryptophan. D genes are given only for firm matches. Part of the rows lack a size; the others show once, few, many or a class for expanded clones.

CDR3: CASSLGRGWTEAFF
DNA: TGTGCCAGCAGCTTGGGCAGGGGTTGGACTGAAGCTTTCTTT
D: .
size: many
V: TRBV7-6
J: TRBJ1-1
length: 14

CDR3: CASSITSGGAWSYNEQFF
DNA: TGTGCCAGCAGTATAACTAGCGGGGGGGCCTGGTCCTACAATGAGCAGTTCTTC
D: TRBD2
size: .
V: TRBV7-9
J: TRBJ2-1
length: 18

CDR3: CASSRENTEAFF
DNA: TGTGCCAGCAGCCGGGAAAACACTGAAGCTTTCTTT
D: .
size: many
V: TRBV19
J: TRBJ1-1
length: 12

CDR3: CASISLHEGESADTQYF
DNA: TGTGCCAGCATCTCCCTGCACGAGGGGGAGTCGGCAGATACGCAGTATTTT
D: .
size: many
V: TRBV7-2
J: TRBJ2-3
length: 17

CDR3: CASGTGTLLVGEQFF
DNA: TGTGCCAGCGGCACCGGGACCCTTCTAGTCGGTGAGCAGTTCTTC
D: .
size: few
V: TRBV6-1
J: TRBJ2-1
length: 15

CDR3: CASSEGNGSQETQYF
DNA: TGTGCCAGCAGTGAAGGAAACGGGTCCCAAGAGACCCAGTACTTC
D: .
size: many
V: TRBV6-1
J: TRBJ2-5
length: 15

CDR3: CASSTWGGDEQFF
DNA: TGTGCCAGCAGCACCTGGGGGGGGGACGAGCAGTTCTTC
D: TRBD2
size: many
V: TRBV11-3
J: TRBJ2-1
length: 13

CDR3: CASSLALRAEQYF
DNA: TGTGCCAGCAGCTTAGCCTTAAGGGCCGAGCAGTACTTC
D: .
size: .
V: TRBV7-2
J: TRBJ2-7
length: 13

CDR3: CASSLSSLVGDPGYGYTF
DNA: TGTGCCAGCAGTTTAAGTTCCCTCGTGGGGGACCCAGGATATGGCTACACCTTC
D: .
size: few
V: TRBV28
J: TRBJ1-2
length: 18

CDR3: CASSLVGTAYTGELFF
DNA: TGTGCCAGCAGCTTAGTCGGGACAGCCTACACCGGGGAGCTGTTTTTT
D: TRBD1
size: few
V: TRBV7-9
J: TRBJ2-2
length: 16

CDR3: CASSLRGSRDEQFF
DNA: TGTGCCAGCAGCCTCCGGGGGAGTCGGGATGAGCAGTTCTTC
D: .
size: .
V: TRBV6-2/TRBV6-3
J: TRBJ2-1
length: 14

CDR3: CASSRGTDTQYF
DNA: TGTGCCAGCAGCCGCGGCACAGATACGCAGTATTTT
D: .
size: many
V: TRBV7-9
J: TRBJ2-3
length: 12

CDR3: CASSLGNTWEPDTGELFF
DNA: TGTGCCAGCAGCTTAGGGAACACATGGGAACCGGACACCGGGGAGCTGTTTTTT
D: .
size: many
V: TRBV7-6
J: TRBJ2-2
length: 18

CDR3: CASSFSPGGISGNTIYF
DNA: TGTGCCAGCAGTTTCTCGCCGGGAGGGATCTCTGGAAACACCATATATTTT
D: .
size: .
V: TRBV27
J: TRBJ1-3
length: 17

CDR3: CASSLSGSQGAVGNEQFF
DNA: TGTGCCAGCAGCTTAAGCGGGTCACAGGGGGCGGTTGGCAATGAGCAGTTCTTC
D: TRBD1
size: many
V: TRBV7-6
J: TRBJ2-1
length: 18

CDR3: CASSSEDREAYEQYF
DNA: TGCGCCAGCAGCTCAGAGGACAGGGAGGCTTACGAGCAGTACTTC
D: TRBD1
size: few
V: TRBV5-1
J: TRBJ2-7
length: 15

CDR3: CASSYLDYRTENSPLHF
DNA: TGTGCCAGCAGCTACCTCGATTACCGGACGGAAAATTCACCCCTCCACTTT
D: .
size: few
V: TRBV9
J: TRBJ1-6
length: 17

CDR3: CASSLYGTGSSGELFF
DNA: TGTGCCAGCAGCTTATACGGGACCGGGAGCTCCGGGGAGCTGTTTTTT
D: .
size: many
V: TRBV7-6
J: TRBJ2-2
length: 16

CDR3: CASRGGRNDPQTQYF
DNA: TGTGCCAGCAGGGGGGGACGGAACGACCCGCAGACCCAGTACTTC
D: .
size: .
V: TRBV12-3/TRBV12-4
J: TRBJ2-5
length: 15

CDR3: CASSSWDSGPEKLFF
DNA: TGCGCCAGCAGCTCGTGGGACAGCGGACCGGAAAAACTGTTTTTT
D: TRBD1
size: few
V: TRBV5-1
J: TRBJ1-4
length: 15

CDR3: CASSQSIPLAGDYTQYF
DNA: TGCGCCAGCAGCCAATCTATTCCACTAGCGGGGGATTATACGCAGTATTTT
D: TRBD2
size: .
V: TRBV4-1
J: TRBJ2-3
length: 17

CDR3: CASSFPSDRVGGYTF
DNA: TGTGCCAGCAGCTTCCCGTCGGACAGGGTTGGTGGCTACACCTTC
D: TRBD1
size: .
V: TRBV13
J: TRBJ1-2
length: 15

CDR3: CASSQSAPPYNEQFF
DNA: TGTGCCAGCAGCCAAAGCGCACCCCCTTACAATGAGCAGTTCTTC
D: .
size: few
V: TRBV3-1
J: TRBJ2-1
length: 15

CDR3: CASSATVTGGSDTEAFF
DNA: TGTGCCAGCAGTGCCACCGTAACAGGGGGTTCTGACACTGAAGCTTTCTTT
D: TRBD1
size: .
V: TRBV12-3/TRBV12-4
J: TRBJ1-1
length: 17

CDR3: CAISESWDRDYNEQFF
DNA: TGTGCCATCAGTGAGTCTTGGGACAGGGACTACAATGAGCAGTTCTTC
D: TRBD1
size: .
V: TRBV10-3
J: TRBJ2-1
length: 16

CDR3: CATSEGNGELFF
DNA: TGTGCCACCAGTGAGGGGAACGGGGAGCTGTTTTTT
D: .
size: few
V: TRBV24-1
J: TRBJ2-2
length: 12

CDR3: CASSYTREGDYGYTF
DNA: TGTGCCAGCAGTTACACTCGTGAAGGGGACTATGGCTACACCTTC
D: .
size: few
V: TRBV6-2/TRBV6-3
J: TRBJ1-2
length: 15

CDR3: CASSGQGALGTGELFF
DNA: TGTGCCAGCAGTGGACAGGGGGCGCTGGGCACCGGGGAGCTGTTTTTT
D: TRBD1
size: .
V: TRBV25-1
J: TRBJ2-2
length: 16